One and the same sample provided the 17 T cell receptor beta chains below, sequenced in a study of blood T cell repertoires in COVID-19 (dated by TCRdb to about 2020). Preparation of the library involved the immunoSEQ multiplex PCR assay. Here the immuneACCESS table is served through TCRdb, limited to in-frame sequences with V and J called. Missing clones are a known gap in these copies; in checked studies unresolved V genes cover under half, and the rest lacks a known reason. The sample has about 150,000 clones on record, approximately 92% of them singletons. The ten biggest clones cover 15% of the sample. The sample taken for sequencing was peripheral blood. All receptors come from a woman in her 40s with acute or convalescent COVID-19.

The V call is TRBV7-2, the J call TRBJ2-7, with TRBD2 matching 9 bases. This CDR3 comprises 14 residues. V trimming: 5 bases; J trimming: 5 bases; junction bases outside the gene matches: 7. The germline gives CDR1 SGHTA, CDR2 FQGNSA. The CDR3 reads CASSAGLAINEQYF. CDR3 DNA: TGTGCCAGCAGCGCGGGACTAGCAATCAACGAGCAGTACTTC.

The chain joins TRBV5-6 to TRBJ2-5, with TRBD2 matching 10 bases. The CDR3 consists of 16 residues. The V gene's germline CDR1 is SGHDT and CDR2 YYEEEE. V shed 2 bases and J 4 bases; nucleotides not matched to a gene: 8. CDR3 in amino acids: CASSFVSGRARETQYF. CDR3 bases: TGTGCCAGCAGCTTCGTCAGCGGGAGGGCCAGAGAGACCCAGTACTTC.

The chain carries TRBV2 and TRBJ1-6, with TRBD1 matching 9 bases. The junction had 6 bases not matched to a gene; V was cut back by 6 bases and J by 0 bases. The CDR3 is 17 amino acids. In germline, CDR1 is SNHLY, CDR2 FYNNEI. CDR3: CASSGQGWTSYNSPLHF. In DNA, the CDR3 is TGTGCCAGCAGCGGACAGGGGTGGACCTCCTATAATTCACCCCTCCACTTT.

V gene TRBV2 combines with J gene TRBJ2-4, with 7 bases identical to TRBD1. CDR1 and CDR2 (germline): SNHLY, FYNNEI. The CDR3 has 15 amino acids. Trimming at V came to 6 bases and at J to 2 bases, leaving 7 bases not matched to a gene. CDR3 bases: TGTGCCAGCAGCGCTACAGGGGTCACCAAAAACATTCAGTACTTC. Its protein is CASSATGVTKNIQYF.

V is TRBV30 and J is TRBJ1-2; D not certain. V was pared by 2 bases and J by 0 bases, with 10 bases between. The germline V gene has CDR1 GTSNPN and CDR2 SVGIG (reference sequence). CDR3 length: 14 residues. The CDR3 is CAWSTDKSNYGYTF. The CDR3 DNA is TGTGCCTGGAGTACAGACAAATCTAACTATGGCTACACCTTC.

J is TRBJ2-2 and V is TRBV9, with D tentatively TRBD2 (6 bases). V lost 3 bases, J lost 4 bases, and 13 bases lay in between. Germline loops: CDR1 SGDLS, CDR2 YYNGEE. The CDR3 totals 15 residues. DNA of the CDR3: TGTGCCAGCAGCGAATCCCGGGAGTCCACCGGGGAGCTGTTTTTT. This translates into CASSESRESTGELFF.

The chain couples TRBV5-1 to TRBJ2-7, with TRBD2 matching over 7 bases. The CDR3 contains 14 residues. V was pared by 4 bases and J by 0 bases, with 4 bases of the junction left unmatched. Germline V gene lookup returns CDR1 SGHRS and CDR2 YFSETQ. DNA for the CDR3: TGCGCCAGCAGCATCAGCGGGGCCTCCTACGAGCAGTACTTC. It yields the protein CASSISGASYEQYF.

The chain links TRBV7-8 to TRBJ2-3, with D possibly being TRBD1 (5 bases). Germline values: CDR1 SGHVS, CDR2 FQNEAQ. Trimming took off 4 bases at V and 2 bases at J, with 16 bases between the two ends. The CDR3 totals 16 residues. CDR3 in DNA: TGTGCCAGCAGCTCGAATGACAGATCCCTCACAGATACGCAGTATTTT. Amino acids: CASSSNDRSLTDTQYF.

The chain couples TRBV6-5 to TRBJ2-5; tentatively, D is TRBD1 (6 bases). The CDR3 covers 15 residues. Germline V gene lookup returns CDR1 MNHEY and CDR2 SVGAGI. V was pared by 2 bases and J by 1 base, with 11 bases between. CDR3 DNA: TGTGCCAGCAGTTACACAGACAGGATCCAAGAGACCCAGTACTTC. It codes for CASSYTDRIQETQYF.

The chain uses TRBV11-3 and TRBJ2-1, with unresolved D. The V gene lost 3 bases and the J gene lost 0 bases, with 18 bases spanning the gap. Germline CDR1 and CDR2: SGHNT and YENEEA. The CDR3 sequence is 18 residues long. CDR3 sequence: CASSLGLLRRDSYNEQFF. CDR3 DNA sequence: TGTGCCAGCAGCTTGGGCCTTCTCCGCCGCGACTCCTACAATGAGCAGTTCTTC.

In this sample, this clone turned up once. This rearrangement joins TRBV2 to TRBJ1-2; the match to TRBD1 covers 9 bases. Per germline, CDR1 SNHLY and CDR2 FYNNEI. Trimming took 6 bases from V and 8 from J; bases not matched to a gene: 13. The CDR3 runs 15 residues. The DNA of the CDR3 is TGTGCCAGCAGCCAGGACAGGGGCGATTTAGGGGGCTACACCTTC. This encodes CASSQDRGDLGGYTF.

The chain uses TRBV20-1 and TRBJ1-4; no clear D gene. This CDR3 has 14 amino acids. Per germline, CDR1 DFQATT and CDR2 SNEGSKA (reference sequence). Trimming left V 3 bases short and J 7 bases short, with 15 bases between. This chain's CDR3 is CSASFGPGGEKLFF. The CDR3 nucleotides read TGCAGTGCTAGTTTCGGCCCCGGAGGTGAAAAACTGTTTTTT.

This clone was observed a handful of times. The CDR3 loop is CASSLNFETKNEKLFF. For the CDR3, the DNA is TGTGCCAGCAGTTTAAATTTTGAGACAAAAAATGAAAAACTGTTTTTT. The V and J genes are TRBV27 and TRBJ1-4, with D hard to call. V gave up 2 bases and J gave up 5 bases, with 15 bases separating them. The CDR3 runs 16 residues. Germline V gene lookup returns CDR1 MNHEY and CDR2 SMNVEV (reference sequence).

This clone has a handful of counts. This chain uses TRBV2 with TRBJ2-7; 8 nucleotides agree with TRBD1. CDR1 is SNHLY, CDR2 FYNNEI, per germline. The V gene end was trimmed by 6 bases and the J gene end by 6 bases; junction bases not matched to a gene: 13. The CDR3 extends over 15 amino acids. The CDR3 DNA follows: TGTGCCAGCAGCCTGGACAGGGCGCCGCTTAGCGAGCAGTACTTC. Protein product: CASSLDRAPLSEQYF.

V and J are TRBV12-5 and TRBJ2-1, with a possible D match to TRBD2 (6 bases). The germline gives CDR1 LGHNT, CDR2 FRNRAP. The V gene lost 9 bases and the J gene lost 3 bases, with 15 bases spanning the gap. The CDR3 runs to 14 residues. Here the CDR3 DNA reads TGTGCTAGCGAATTGGGGGACTTCTACAATGAGCAGTTCTTC. It encodes CASELGDFYNEQFF.

The rearrangement links TRBV21-1 to TRBJ2-7; the D segment call TRBD1 is taken from the table without a DNA check. TRBV21-1 is labeled a pseudogene. The CDR3 extends over 16 amino acids. In DNA form, the CDR3 reads TGTGCCAGCAGCAAAGGGTGCAACAGGGGAGTCTACGAGCAGTACTTC. The encoded protein is CASSKGCNRGVYEQYF.

The chain couples TRBV6-6 to TRBJ1-3; D is ambiguous. The CDR3 loop spans 13 amino acids. Germline V gives CDR1 MNHNY, CDR2 SVGAGI (reference sequence). Trimming removed 2 bases from V and 2 bases from J, with 4 bases in between. The CDR3 DNA follows: TGTGCCAGCAGTTACACAACTGGAAACACCATATATTTT. This codes for CASSYTTGNTIYF.